These 10 T cell receptor beta chains originate from one sample sequenced in a study of T cell responses to AZD1222 COVID-19 vaccine. Clones were sequenced by immunoSEQ multiplex PCR, and TCRdb holds only the in-frame ones, with some missing. The repertoire has fewer than 70,000 clones, roughly 89% of them found once; the top ten carry about 5.9%. The starting material was peripheral blood, obtained 28 days after the second AZD1222 dose. The receptors were sampled from an adult who received the AZD1222 COVID-19 vaccine.

This clone came up a few times. J is TRBJ2-2 and V is TRBV5-4; D is uncertain. CDR1 SGHNT and CDR2 YYREEE come from the germline V gene (reference sequence). The CDR3 totals 15 residues. Deletions cut 3 bases from V and 7 bases from J, with 16 bases between. CDR3 DNA: TGTGCCAGCAGCTGGAGAGGTCCTGGGCGCGGGGAGCTGTTTTTT. The encoded protein is CASSWRGPGRGELFF. The complete variable domain, with remaining parts taken from reference TRBV5-4 and TRBJ2-2, reads ETGVTQSPTHLIKTRGQQVTLRCSSQSGHNTVSWYQQALGQGPQFIFQYYREEENGRGNFPPRFSGLQFPNYSSELNVNALELDDSALYLCASSWRGPGRGELFFGEGSRLTVL.

The chain joins TRBV27 to TRBJ2-3; 8 bases agree with TRBD2. The ends lost 5 bases at V and 5 bases at J; junction bases unmatched: 3. CDR3 length: 13 amino acids. Germline V gene lookup returns CDR1 MNHEY and CDR2 SMNVEV (reference sequence). CDR3 bases: TGTGCCAGCAGTAACCGGGAGGGAGATACGCAGTATTTT. As protein: CASSNREGDTQYF.

V gene TRBV5-1 combines with J gene TRBJ1-1; 8 nucleotides line up with TRBD1. Germline CDR1 and CDR2: SGHRS and YFSETQ. V dropped 7 bases and J dropped 4; count of bases not matched to a gene: 9. The CDR3 is made up of 14 amino acids. The CDR3, as DNA: TGCGCCAGCGATGGGACAGGAAAGGGCACTGAAGCTTTCTTT. Encoded protein: CASDGTGKGTEAFF.

V gene TRBV19 combines with J gene TRBJ2-1; tentatively, D is TRBD2 (6 bases). Germline V lookup: CDR1 LNHDA, CDR2 SQIVND (reference sequence). The CDR3 runs 14 residues. Trimming removed 1 base at V and 8 bases at J, with 12 bases between. The CDR3 region has the DNA TGTGCCAGTAGTATAGGTGCAGGGAGGTATGAGCAGTTCTTC. This translates into CASSIGAGRYEQFF.

This clone was observed a single time. The chain combines TRBV7-8 with TRBJ1-4; no clear D. The V and J ends lost 2 bases and 7 bases respectively, with 11 bases between them. This CDR3 region has 14 residues. Germline CDR1 SGHVS, CDR2 FQNEAQ. The CDR3 is CASSLNGNPEKLFF. The CDR3 DNA reads as TGTGCCAGCAGCTTAAACGGAAACCCTGAAAAACTGTTTTTT.

This chain joins TRBV27 and TRBJ1-4; no firm D call. V lost 1 base and J 0 bases, leaving 12 bases between the germline ends. The germline V gene has CDR1 MNHEY and CDR2 SMNVEV (reference sequence). This CDR3 is 17 amino acids long. The CDR3 is CASSLFQDSSTNEKLFF. CDR3 DNA: TGTGCCAGCAGTTTATTCCAGGATAGTTCAACTAATGAAAAACTGTTTTTT.

V usage is TRBV19 and J usage is TRBJ2-1; 7 nucleotides line up with TRBD2. The J segment lost 5 bases and the V segment lost 5 bases, leaving 6 bases of the junction unmatched. Germline V gene data show CDR1 as LNHDA and CDR2 as SQIVND (reference sequence). The CDR3 is 14 residues long. CDR3 nucleotides: TGTGCCAGTAGTCAACGGGAGGTGAACAATGAGCAGTTCTTC. Translating gives CASSQREVNNEQFF.

This sequence joins TRBV19 and TRBJ2-7, with 7 bases aligning to TRBD1. Germline V gives CDR1 LNHDA, CDR2 SQIVND (reference sequence). The CDR3 sequence is 15 residues long. After removal of 6 bases from V and 4 bases from J, the junction contained 12 bases not matched to a gene. CDR3 protein: CASSSVGQKPYEQYF. The CDR3 DNA is TGTGCCAGTAGCTCGGTGGGACAGAAACCTTACGAGCAGTACTTC.

J is TRBJ1-2 and V is TRBV5-1, with a tentative D call TRBD1 (5 bases). V was clipped by 1 base and J by 4 bases, with 14 bases between them. The CDR3 loop spans 15 amino acids. The germline V gene encodes CDR1 SGHRS and CDR2 YFSETQ. DNA of the CDR3: TGCGCCAGCAGCTTGATTCAGGGTCAGGGCTATGGCTACACCTTC. Amino acid sequence: CASSLIQGQGYGYTF. The entire variable domain, with the rest obtained from reference TRBV5-1 and TRBJ1-2, is as follows: KAGVTQTPRYLIKTRGQQVTLSCSPISGHRSVSWYQQTPGQGLQFLFEYFSETQRNKGNFPGRFSGRQFSNSRSEMNVSTLELGDSALYLCASSLIQGQGYGYTFGSGTRLTVV.

V is TRBV7-7 and J is TRBJ2-2, with 9 bases identical to TRBD2. The CDR3 consists of 14 residues. Germline trimming cut 8 bases from V and 0 bases from J; bases unmatched to any gene: 1. CDR1 is SSHAT and CDR2 is FNYEAQ in the germline V gene (reference sequence). Here the CDR3 reads CASLAGTNTGELFF. The CDR3 coding sequence is TGTGCCAGCCTAGCGGGGACGAACACCGGGGAGCTGTTTTTT.